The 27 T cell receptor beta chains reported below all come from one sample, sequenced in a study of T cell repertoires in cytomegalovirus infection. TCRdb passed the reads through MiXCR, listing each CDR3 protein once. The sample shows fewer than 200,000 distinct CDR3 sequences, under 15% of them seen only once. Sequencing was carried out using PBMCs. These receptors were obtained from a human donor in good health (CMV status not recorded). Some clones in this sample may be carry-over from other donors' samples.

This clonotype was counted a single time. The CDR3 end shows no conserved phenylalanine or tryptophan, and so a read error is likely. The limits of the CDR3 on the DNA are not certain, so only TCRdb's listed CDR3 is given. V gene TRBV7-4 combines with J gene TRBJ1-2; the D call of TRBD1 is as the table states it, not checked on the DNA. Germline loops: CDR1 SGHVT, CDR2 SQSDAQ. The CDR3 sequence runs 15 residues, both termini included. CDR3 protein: CASSPQTRDRGRYTL.

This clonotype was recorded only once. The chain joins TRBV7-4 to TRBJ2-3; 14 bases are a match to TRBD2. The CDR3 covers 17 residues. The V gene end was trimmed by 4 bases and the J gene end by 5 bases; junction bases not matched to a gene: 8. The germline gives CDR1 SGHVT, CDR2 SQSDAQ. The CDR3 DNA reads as TGTGCCAGCAGCTCGCGGACTAGCGGGGGGCCAGGAGATACGCAGTATTTT. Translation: CASSSRTSGGPGDTQYF. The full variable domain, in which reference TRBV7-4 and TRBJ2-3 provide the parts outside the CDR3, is GAGVSQSPRYKVAKRGRDVALRCDSISGHVTLYWYRQTLGQGSEVLTYSQSDAQRDKSGRPSGRFSAERPERSVSTLKIQRTEQGDSAVYLCASSSRTSGGPGDTQYFGPGTRLTVL.

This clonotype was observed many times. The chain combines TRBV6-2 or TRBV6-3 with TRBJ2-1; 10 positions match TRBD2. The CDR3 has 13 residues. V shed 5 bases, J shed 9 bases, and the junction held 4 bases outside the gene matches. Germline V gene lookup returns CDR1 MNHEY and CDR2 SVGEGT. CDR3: CASSQREGGEQFF. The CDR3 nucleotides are TGTGCCAGCAGTCAGCGGGAGGGAGGTGAGCAGTTCTTC.

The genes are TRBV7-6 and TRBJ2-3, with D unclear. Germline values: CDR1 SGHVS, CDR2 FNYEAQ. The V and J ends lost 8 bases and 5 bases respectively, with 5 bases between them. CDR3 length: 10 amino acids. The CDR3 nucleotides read TGTGCCAGCCGGAAAGATACGCAGTATTTT. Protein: CASRKDTQYF.

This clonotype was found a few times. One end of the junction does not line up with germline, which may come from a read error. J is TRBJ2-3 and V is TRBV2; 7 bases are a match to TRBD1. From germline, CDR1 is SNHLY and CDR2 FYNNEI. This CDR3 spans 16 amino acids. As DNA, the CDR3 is TGTGCCAGCAGGGAAGAAGGGGGCTTGAGCACAGATACGCAGTATTTT. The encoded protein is CASREEGGLSTDTQYF.

The CDR3: CASSRAPRANTGELFF. In DNA, the CDR3 is TGTGCCAGCAGCCGAGCTCCGAGAGCCAACACCGGGGAGCTGTTTTTT. The chain couples TRBV3-1 to TRBJ2-2; D is uncertain. CDR3 length: 16 amino acids. Trimming removed 4 bases at V and 2 bases at J, with 14 bases between. The V gene's germline CDR1 is LGHDT and CDR2 YNNKEL (reference sequence).

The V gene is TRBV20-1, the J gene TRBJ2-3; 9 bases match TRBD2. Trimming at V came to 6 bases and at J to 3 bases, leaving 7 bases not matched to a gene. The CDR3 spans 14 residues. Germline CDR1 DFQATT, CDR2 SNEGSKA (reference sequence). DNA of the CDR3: TGCAGTGCCCAGGGCGGGGGGGCGACAGATACGCAGTATTTT. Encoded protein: CSAQGGGATDTQYF.

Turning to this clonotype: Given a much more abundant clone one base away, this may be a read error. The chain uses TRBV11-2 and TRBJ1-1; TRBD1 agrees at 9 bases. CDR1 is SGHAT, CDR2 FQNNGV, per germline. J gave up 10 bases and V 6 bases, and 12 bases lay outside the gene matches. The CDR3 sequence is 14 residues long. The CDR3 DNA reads TGTGCCAGCAGTCGGGACAGGGACCAGGGAGTAGCTTTCTTT. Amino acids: CASSRDRDQGVAFF.

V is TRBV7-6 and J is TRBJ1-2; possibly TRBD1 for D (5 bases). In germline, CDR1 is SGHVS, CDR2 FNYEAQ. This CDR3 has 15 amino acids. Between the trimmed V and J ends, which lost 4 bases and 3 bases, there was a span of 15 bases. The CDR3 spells CASSSQGVMDYGYTF. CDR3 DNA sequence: TGTGCCAGCAGCTCGCAGGGAGTTATGGACTATGGCTACACCTTC.

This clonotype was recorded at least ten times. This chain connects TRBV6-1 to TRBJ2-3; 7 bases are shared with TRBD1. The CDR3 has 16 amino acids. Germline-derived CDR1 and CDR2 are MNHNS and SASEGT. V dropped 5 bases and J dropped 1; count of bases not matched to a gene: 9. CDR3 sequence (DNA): TGTGCCAGCAGTTTGACAGGGTGGTCCCGCACAGATACGCAGTATTTT. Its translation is CASSLTGWSRTDTQYF.

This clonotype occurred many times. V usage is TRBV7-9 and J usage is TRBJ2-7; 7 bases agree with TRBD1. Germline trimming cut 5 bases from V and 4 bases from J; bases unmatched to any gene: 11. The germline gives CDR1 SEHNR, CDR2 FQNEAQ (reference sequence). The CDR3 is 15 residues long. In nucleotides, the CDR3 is TGTGCCAGCAGCGCTTACAGGGGTCGGTATTACGAGCAGTACTTC. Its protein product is CASSAYRGRYYEQYF.

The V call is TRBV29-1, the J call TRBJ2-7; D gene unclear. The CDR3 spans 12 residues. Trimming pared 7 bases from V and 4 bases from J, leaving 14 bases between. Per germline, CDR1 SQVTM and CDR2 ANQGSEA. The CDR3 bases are TGCAGCGCGGGCATCTCCTGGTACGAGCAGTACTTC. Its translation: CSAGISWYEQYF.

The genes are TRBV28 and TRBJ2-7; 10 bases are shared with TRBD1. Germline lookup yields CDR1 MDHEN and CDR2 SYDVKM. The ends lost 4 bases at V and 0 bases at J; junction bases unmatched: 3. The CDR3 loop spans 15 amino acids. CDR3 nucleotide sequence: TGTGCCAGCAGTTCTTGGACAGGGGGCTCCTACGAGCAGTACTTC. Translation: CASSSWTGGSYEQYF. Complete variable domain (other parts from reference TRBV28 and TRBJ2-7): DVKVTQSSRYLVKRTGEKVFLECVQDMDHENMFWYRQDPGLGLRLIYFSYDVKMKEKGDIPEGYSVSREKKERFSLILESASTNQTSMYLCASSSWTGGSYEQYFGPGTRLTVT.

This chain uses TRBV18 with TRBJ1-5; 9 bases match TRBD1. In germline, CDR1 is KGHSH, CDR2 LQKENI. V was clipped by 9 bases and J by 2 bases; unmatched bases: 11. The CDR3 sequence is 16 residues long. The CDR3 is CARSSQGAVGNQPQHF. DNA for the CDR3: TGTGCCAGGTCATCACAGGGGGCCGTTGGCAATCAGCCCCAGCATTTT.

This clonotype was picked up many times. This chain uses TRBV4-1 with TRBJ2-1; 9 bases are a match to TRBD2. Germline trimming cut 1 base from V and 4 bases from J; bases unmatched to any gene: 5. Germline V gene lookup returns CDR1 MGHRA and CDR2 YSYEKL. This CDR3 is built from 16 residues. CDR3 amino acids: CASSQALAGPYNEQFF. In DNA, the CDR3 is TGCGCCAGCAGCCAAGCGCTAGCGGGACCATACAATGAGCAGTTCTTC.

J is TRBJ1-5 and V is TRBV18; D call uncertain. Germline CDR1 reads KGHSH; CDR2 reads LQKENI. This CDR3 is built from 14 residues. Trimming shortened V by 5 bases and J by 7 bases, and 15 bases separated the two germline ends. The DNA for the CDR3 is TGTGCCAGCTCATCCCGACACGTAAGCCAGCCCCAGCATTTT. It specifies CASSSRHVSQPQHF. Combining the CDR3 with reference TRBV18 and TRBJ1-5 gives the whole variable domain NAGVMQNPRHLVRRRGQEARLRCSPMKGHSHVYWYRQLPEEGLKFMVYLQKENIIDESGMPKERFSAEFPKEGPSILRIQQVVRGDSAAYFCASSSRHVSQPQHFGDGTRLSIL.

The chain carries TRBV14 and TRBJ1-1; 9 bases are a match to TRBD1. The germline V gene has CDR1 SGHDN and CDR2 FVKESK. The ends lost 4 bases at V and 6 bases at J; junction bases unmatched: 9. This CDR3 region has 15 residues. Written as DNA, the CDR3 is TGTGCCAGCAGCCCATCCGGGACAGGGACCGCTGAAGCTTTCTTT. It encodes CASSPSGTGTAEAFF.

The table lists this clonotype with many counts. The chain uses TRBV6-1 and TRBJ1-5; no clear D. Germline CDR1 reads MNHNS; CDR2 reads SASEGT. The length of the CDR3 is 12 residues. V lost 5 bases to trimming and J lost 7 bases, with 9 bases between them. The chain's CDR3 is CASSPPGQPQHF. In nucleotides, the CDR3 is TGTGCCAGCAGTCCGCCGGGCCAGCCCCAGCATTTT.

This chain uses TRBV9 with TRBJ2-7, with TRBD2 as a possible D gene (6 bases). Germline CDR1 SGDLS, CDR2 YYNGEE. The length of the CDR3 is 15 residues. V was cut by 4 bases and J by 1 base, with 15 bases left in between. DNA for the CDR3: TGTGCCAGCAGCCCCCGAGCTAGCGAATCCTACGAGCAGTACTTC. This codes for CASSPRASESYEQYF.

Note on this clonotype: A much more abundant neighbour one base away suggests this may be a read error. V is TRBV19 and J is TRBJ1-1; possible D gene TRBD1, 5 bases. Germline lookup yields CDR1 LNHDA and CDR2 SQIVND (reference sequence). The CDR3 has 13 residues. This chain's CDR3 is CVSHSDRNTEAFF. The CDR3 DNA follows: TGTGTCAGCCACTCCGACAGGAACACTGAAGCTTTCTTT.

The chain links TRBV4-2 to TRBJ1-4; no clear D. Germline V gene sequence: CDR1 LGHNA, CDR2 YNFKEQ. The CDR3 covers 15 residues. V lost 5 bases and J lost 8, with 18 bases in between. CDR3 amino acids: CASSESAGYDEKLFF. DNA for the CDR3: TGTGCCAGCAGCGAAAGTGCAGGCTATGACGAAAAACTGTTTTTT.

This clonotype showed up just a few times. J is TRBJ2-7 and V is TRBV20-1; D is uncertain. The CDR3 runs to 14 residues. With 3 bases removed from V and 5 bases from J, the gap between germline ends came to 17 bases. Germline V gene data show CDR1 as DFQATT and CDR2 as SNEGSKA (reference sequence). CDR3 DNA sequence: TGCAGTGCTAGCCCCTCGGCGGTATCACACGAGCAGTACTTC. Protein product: CSASPSAVSHEQYF.

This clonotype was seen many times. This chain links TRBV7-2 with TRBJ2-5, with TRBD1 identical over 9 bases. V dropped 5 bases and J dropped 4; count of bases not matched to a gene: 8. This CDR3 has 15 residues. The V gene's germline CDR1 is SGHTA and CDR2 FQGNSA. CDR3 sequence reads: CASSAITGGAETQYF. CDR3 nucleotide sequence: TGTGCCAGCAGCGCGATAACAGGGGGCGCAGAGACCCAGTACTTC.

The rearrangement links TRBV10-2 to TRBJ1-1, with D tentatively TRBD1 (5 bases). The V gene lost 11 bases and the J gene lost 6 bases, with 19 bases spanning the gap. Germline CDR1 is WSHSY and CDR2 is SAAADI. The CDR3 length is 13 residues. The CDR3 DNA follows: TGCGCCGCTGGGGGGGGGGGGGGGGCTGAAGCTTTCTTT. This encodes CAAGGGGGAEAFF.

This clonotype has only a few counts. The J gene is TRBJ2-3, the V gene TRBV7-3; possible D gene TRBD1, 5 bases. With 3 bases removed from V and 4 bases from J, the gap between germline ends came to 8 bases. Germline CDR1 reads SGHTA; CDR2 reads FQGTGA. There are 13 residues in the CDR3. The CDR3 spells CASSFQGADTQYF. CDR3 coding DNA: TGTGCCAGCAGCTTCCAGGGCGCAGATACGCAGTATTTT. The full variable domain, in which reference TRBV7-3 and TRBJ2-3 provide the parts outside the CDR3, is GAGVSQTPSNKVTEKGKYVELRCDPISGHTALYWYRQSLGQGPEFLIYFQGTGAADDSGLPNDRFFAVRPEGSVSTLKIQRTERGDSAVYLCASSFQGADTQYFGPGTRLTVL.

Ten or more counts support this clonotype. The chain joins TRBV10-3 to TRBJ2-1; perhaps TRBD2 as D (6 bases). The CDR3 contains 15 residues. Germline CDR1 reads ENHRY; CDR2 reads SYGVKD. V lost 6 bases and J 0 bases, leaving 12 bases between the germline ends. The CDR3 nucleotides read TGTGCCATCAGGGACTACCGTGGCTCCTACAATGAGCAGTTCTTC. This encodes CAIRDYRGSYNEQFF.

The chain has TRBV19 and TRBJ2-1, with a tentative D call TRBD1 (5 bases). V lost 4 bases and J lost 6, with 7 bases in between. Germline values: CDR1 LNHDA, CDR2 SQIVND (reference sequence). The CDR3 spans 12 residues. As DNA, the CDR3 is TGTGCCAGTAGTAGGGGCGGCAATGAGCAGTTCTTC. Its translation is CASSRGGNEQFF.